The text below deals with one T cell receptor beta chain. This entry belongs to a study of blood T cell repertoires in COVID-19. Overall study: Acute-phase and convalescent COVID-19 samples originated in the United States, Italy and Spain.

Trimming stripped 5 bases from V and 4 bases from J, with 12 bases between. This CDR3 is built from 14 residues. CDR1 and CDR2 from the germline V gene are MNHEY and SVGEGT. Clones were sequenced by immunoSEQ multiplex PCR, and TCRdb holds only the in-frame ones, with some missing. This sample carries fewer than 250,000 clones, roughly 82% of them seen once, and the ten largest clones take around 8%. The chain has TRBV6-2 or TRBV6-3 and TRBJ2-1, with D possibly TRBD2 on 6 matching bases. The receptor was derived from a woman in her fifties or sixties with COVID-19, enrolled during active disease. Sequenced input: peripheral blood. The CDR3 sequence is CASSDRDWYNEQFF. The CDR3 bases are TGTGCCAGCAGTGACCGGGACTGGTACAATGAGCAGTTCTTC.